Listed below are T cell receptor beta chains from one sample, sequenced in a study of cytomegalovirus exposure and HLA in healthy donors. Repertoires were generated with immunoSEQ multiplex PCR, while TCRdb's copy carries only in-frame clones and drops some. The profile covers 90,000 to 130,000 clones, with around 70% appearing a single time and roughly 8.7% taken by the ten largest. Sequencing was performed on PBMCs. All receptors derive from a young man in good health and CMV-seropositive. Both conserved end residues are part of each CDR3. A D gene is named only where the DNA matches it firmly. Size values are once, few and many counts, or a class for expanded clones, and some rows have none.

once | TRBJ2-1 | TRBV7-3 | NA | TGTGCCAGCAGCCGGAGGGACTCACGATACAATGAGCAGTTCTTC | CASSRRDSRYNEQFF
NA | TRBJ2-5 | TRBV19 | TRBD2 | TGTGCCAGTAGTCTAACGTCTAGCGGTGGTCGGGAGACCCAGTACTTC | CASSLTSSGGRETQYF
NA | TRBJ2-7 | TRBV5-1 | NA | TGCGCCAGCAGCTTGGACCAGGGTCCCGTCTACGAGCAGTACTTC | CASSLDQGPVYEQYF
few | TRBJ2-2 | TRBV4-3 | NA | TGCGCCAGCAGCCAAGATGCAGATTCGGAGCTGTTTTTT | CASSQDADSELFF
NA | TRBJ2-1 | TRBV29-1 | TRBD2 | TGCAGCGTGGGCCTTAGAGCGGGAGGTCCCTACAATGAGCAGTTCTTC | CSVGLRAGGPYNEQFF
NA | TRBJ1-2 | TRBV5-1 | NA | TGCGCCAGCAGCTTGGGACACAAAGGCGCCGCTGACTATGGCTACACCTTC | CASSLGHKGAADYGYTF
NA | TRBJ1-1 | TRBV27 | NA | TGTGCCAGCAGCTTGGCGGTGCGAGGGGGTTTGGTCACTGAAGCTTTCTTT | CASSLAVRGGLVTEAFF
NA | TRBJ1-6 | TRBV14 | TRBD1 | TGTGCCAGTAGCCCCTTTAAGTGGACAGGGGGGGATACCTATAATTCACCCCTCCACTTT | CASSPFKWTGGDTYNSPLHF
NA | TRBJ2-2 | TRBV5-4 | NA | TGTGCCAGCAGCTGGAGGACCGGGGAGCTGTTTTTT | CASSWRTGELFF
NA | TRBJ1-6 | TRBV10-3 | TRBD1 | TGTGCCATCAGTCTCCGGGACAGAAATTCACCCCTCCACTTT | CAISLRDRNSPLHF
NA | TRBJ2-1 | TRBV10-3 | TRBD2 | TGTGCCATCACCCCTGCTAGCGGGAGCTACAATGAGCAGTTCTTC | CAITPASGSYNEQFF
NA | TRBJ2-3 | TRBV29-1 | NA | TGCAGCGTTGGTAGCAGGGGCGGAAGCACAGATACGCAGTATTTT | CSVGSRGGSTDTQYF
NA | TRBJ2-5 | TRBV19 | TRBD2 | TGTGCCAGTAGTATTTGGCTAGCGGGACAAGAGACCCAGTACTTC | CASSIWLAGQETQYF
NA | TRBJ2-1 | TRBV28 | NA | TGTGCCAGCTGGGCGCCTGAGTACGAGCAGTTCTTC | CASWAPEYEQFF
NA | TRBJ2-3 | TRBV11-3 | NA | TGTGCCAGCAGCTTTGGGGCATGGCGACGAGGACCAGATACGCAGTATTTT | CASSFGAWRRGPDTQYF
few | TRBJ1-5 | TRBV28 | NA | TGTGCCAGCACCCTAAGTGGGACTAACAATCAGCCCCAGCATTTT | CASTLSGTNNQPQHF
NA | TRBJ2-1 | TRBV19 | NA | TGTGCCAGTAGTTCAGACTTTTACAATGAGCAGTTCTTC | CASSSDFYNEQFF
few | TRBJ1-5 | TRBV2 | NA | TGTGCCAGCAGGGGAGAGGGTATATGGAATCAGCCCCAGCATTTT | CASRGEGIWNQPQHF
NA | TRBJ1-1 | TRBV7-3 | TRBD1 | TGTGCCAGCAGCTTGACAGGGGAAGGCACTGAAGCTTTCTTT | CASSLTGEGTEAFF
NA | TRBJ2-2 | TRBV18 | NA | TGTGCCAGCTCACCAGGGGGCGTTATTGGGACCGCGGAGCTGTTTTTT | CASSPGGVIGTAELFF
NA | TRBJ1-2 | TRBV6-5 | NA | TGTGCCAGCAGTTTGGGGGGGCGGAGAGACTATGGCTACACCTTC | CASSLGGRRDYGYTF
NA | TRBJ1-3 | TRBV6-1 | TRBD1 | TGTGCCAGCAGTCGTGGGACAGTCTCTGGAAACACCATATATTTT | CASSRGTVSGNTIYF
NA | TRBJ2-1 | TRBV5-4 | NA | TGTGCCAGCAGCCCCGGGGCAGGGGCCTCCTACAATGAGCAGTTCTTC | CASSPGAGASYNEQFF
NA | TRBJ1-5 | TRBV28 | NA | TGTGCCAGCAGATCGGGACAAGCCAATCAGCCCCAGCATTTT | CASRSGQANQPQHF
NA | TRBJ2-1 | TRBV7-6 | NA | TGTGCCAGCAGCCGAACACGAGGCGTCAATGAGCAGTTCTTC | CASSRTRGVNEQFF
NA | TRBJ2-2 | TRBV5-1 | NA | TGCGCCAGCAGCCCCGGGGGGCAGGTAACCGGGGAGCTGTTTTTT | CASSPGGQVTGELFF
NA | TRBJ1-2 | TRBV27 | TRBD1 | TGTGCCAGCAGTTTATATCCAGGGGGTGGCTACATCTTC | CASSLYPGGGYIF
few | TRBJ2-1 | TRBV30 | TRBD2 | TGTGCCTGGAGTCGGACCGGGACTAGATACAATGAGCAGTTCTTC | CAWSRTGTRYNEQFF
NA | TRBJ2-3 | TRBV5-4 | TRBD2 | TGTGCTACGAGGGGCGGGGGGGCTCTGACAGATACGCAGTATTTT | CATRGGGALTDTQYF
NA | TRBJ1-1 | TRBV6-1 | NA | TGTGCCAGCAGTGAACCCGACAGATCGGAAGCTTTCTTT | CASSEPDRSEAFF
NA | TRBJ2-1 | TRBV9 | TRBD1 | TGTGCCAGCAGCGTAGGTACAGGGGCGCTAGGGCATGAGCAGTTCTTC | CASSVGTGALGHEQFF
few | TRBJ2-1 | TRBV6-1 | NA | TGTGCCAGCACCCGTTACAATGAGCAGTTCTTC | CASTRYNEQFF
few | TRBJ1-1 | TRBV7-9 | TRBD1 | TGTGCCAGCAGACGGACAGGGGGCACTGAAGCTTTCTTT | CASRRTGGTEAFF
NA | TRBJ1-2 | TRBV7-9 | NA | TGTGCCAGCAGCTTGCAACAGGAGATCCCCCTGTACGGCTACACCTTC | CASSLQQEIPLYGYTF
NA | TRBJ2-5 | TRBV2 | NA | TGTGCCAGCAGAGGACAGGTAGCCGAGCGGGGGAAAGAGACCCAGTACTTC | CASRGQVAERGKETQYF
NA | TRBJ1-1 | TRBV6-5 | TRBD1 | TGTGCCAGCAGTCGAGGGACAGGGGGCACTGAAGCTTTCTTT | CASSRGTGGTEAFF
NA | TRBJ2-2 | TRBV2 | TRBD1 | TGTGCCAGCAGTTTACAGGGGCCCAGGGCCGGGGAGCTGTTTTTT | CASSLQGPRAGELFF
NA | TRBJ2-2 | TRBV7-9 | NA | TGTGCCAGCGAGGACTTCATTGCCTCGGCGACGAACACCGGGGAGCTGTTTTTT | CASEDFIASATNTGELFF
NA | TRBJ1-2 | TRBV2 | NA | TGTGCCAGCAGTGTTCAGGAGGGTAACTATGGCTACACCTTC | CASSVQEGNYGYTF
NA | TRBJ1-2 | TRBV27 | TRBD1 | TGTGCCAGCAGTTCTACCCAACAGGGGGCGCGGGTCTATGGCTACACCTTC | CASSSTQQGARVYGYTF
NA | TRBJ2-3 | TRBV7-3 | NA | TGTGCCAGCAGCTTTAGCGGCAGCACAGATACGCAGTATTTT | CASSFSGSTDTQYF
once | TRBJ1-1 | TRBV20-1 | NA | TGCAGTGCCGGGGGAAACACTGAAGCTTTCTTT | CSAGGNTEAFF
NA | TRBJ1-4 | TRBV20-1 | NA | TGCAGTGCTTCCTCAGATGAAAAACTGTTTTTT | CSASSDEKLFF
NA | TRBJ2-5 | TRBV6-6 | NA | TGTGCCAGCTCCAAAGAGACCCAGTACTTC | CASSKETQYF
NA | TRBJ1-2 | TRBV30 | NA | TGTGCCTGGAGTGAGACGCGGATCTATGGCTACACCTTC | CAWSETRIYGYTF
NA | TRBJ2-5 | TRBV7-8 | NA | TGTGCCAGCAGCAGTGGGACCGGAGGGTACCAAGAGACCCAGTACTTC | CASSSGTGGYQETQYF
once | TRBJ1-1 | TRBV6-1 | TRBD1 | TGTGCCAGCAGTAGTCCCGGGACAGGGGCTGAAGCTTTCTTT | CASSSPGTGAEAFF
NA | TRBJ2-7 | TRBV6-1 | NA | TGTGCCAGCAGCCGGACAGAAAGAACCTACGAGCAGTACTTC | CASSRTERTYEQYF
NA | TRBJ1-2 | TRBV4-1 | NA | TGCGCCAGCAGCCAACTTGGGACTTCCTATGGCTACACCTTC | CASSQLGTSYGYTF
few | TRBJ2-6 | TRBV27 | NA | TGTGCCAGCAGTCCTAATAGCTCTGGGGCCAACGTCCTGACTTTC | CASSPNSSGANVLTF
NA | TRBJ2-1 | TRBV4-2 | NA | TGTGCCAGCAGCGAAATCAGGAATGAGCAGTTCTTC | CASSEIRNEQFF